This record concerns one T cell receptor beta chain sequence. Its antigen is undetermined. This entry comes from a study of shared clonotypes between healthy human individuals. Study in general: Each donor contributed plates that comprised three CD4 naive, three CD4 memory, two CD8 naive and one CD8 memory.

Only CD45RO-negative cells positively selected for CCR7 counted as naive CD8 cells, so terminally differentiated effector memory CD45RA+ cells were excluded. The assay was carried out at the deep level. Method: immunoSEQ multiplex PCR; TCRdb's copy keeps in-frame clones and lacks some. The sample lists about 680,000 clones, approximately 90% occurring once. Study findings and constraints: The study sampled only blood, and tissue repertoires likely differ.

Sequencing used naive CD8+ T cells sorted from blood. The TCR was taken from a man between 25 and 39 years old in good health.

The CDR3: CASSLAATRETQYF. The CDR3 coding sequence is TGTGCCAGCAGCTTAGCCGCGACTCGGGAGACCCAGTACTTC. This chain uses TRBV7-8 with TRBJ2-5, with unresolved D. Germline CDR1 SGHVS, CDR2 FQNEAQ. Between the trimmed V and J ends, which lost 0 bases and 5 bases, there was a span of 10 bases. The CDR3 covers 14 residues.